This TCR beta chain was recovered during a study of cytomegalovirus exposure and HLA in healthy donors. Only in-frame clones appear in the TCRdb table, and some are missing; sequencing was by immunoSEQ multiplex PCR. The sample contains about 280,000 clones, 88% of which appear only once. The sequenced sample was PBMCs. This sequence was found in a woman aged 18-35 years in good health and CMV-seronegative.

This chain's CDR3 is CASSLAPKETQYF. In DNA, the CDR3 is TGTGCCAGCAGTTTGGCACCGAAAGAGACCCAGTACTTC. This chain joins TRBV6-5 and TRBJ2-5, with D hard to call. V was clipped by 4 bases and J by 3 bases, with 9 bases between them. The germline V gene has CDR1 MNHEY and CDR2 SVGAGI. The CDR3 sequence is 13 residues long.